The rows below give T cell receptor beta chains drawn from one sample of a study of cytomegalovirus exposure and HLA in healthy donors. Some clones are missing from TCRdb's copy, which holds only in-frame ones; the method was immunoSEQ multiplex PCR. The profile shows approximately 98,000 clones, about 85% of them singletons. Sequencing was done on a sample of PBMCs. Receptors were obtained from a woman aged 18-30 years in good health and CMV-seronegative. The CDR3 runs from the conserved cysteine through the conserved F or W. The D gene is left open where the match is weak. Clone size is shown for a subset of rows, as once, few, many or a class of expanded clone.

NA | TRBJ2-7 | NA | TRBV4-1 | CASSQVEGLEQYF | TGCGCCAGCAGCCAAGTTGAGGGACTCGAGCAGTACTTC
NA | TRBJ1-1 | TRBD1 | TRBV9 | CASSAAGTANTEAFF | TGTGCCAGCAGCGCCGCCGGGACAGCGAACACTGAAGCTTTCTTT
NA | TRBJ2-1 | TRBD2 | TRBV4-1 | CASSHSYTGGQEQFF | TGCGCCAGCAGCCACTCATATACGGGGGGGCAGGAGCAGTTCTTC
NA | TRBJ2-2 | NA | TRBV7-7 | CASSPWTGRASAGELFF | TGTGCCAGCAGCCCTTGGACAGGGAGGGCTAGCGCCGGGGAGCTGTTTTTT
NA | TRBJ1-3 | NA | TRBV9 | CASRGTGSGNTIYF | TGTGCCAGCAGAGGAACAGGGAGTGGAAACACCATATATTTT
NA | TRBJ2-3 | TRBD1 | TRBV2 | CASRPGTGDTDTQYF | TGTGCCAGCAGACCCGGGACAGGGGATACAGATACGCAGTATTTT
NA | TRBJ1-3 | TRBD1 | TRBV7-9 | CASSPRDSVLSSGNTIYF | TGTGCCAGCAGCCCGCGGGACAGCGTCCTTTCCTCTGGAAACACCATATATTTT
NA | TRBJ2-7 | NA | TRBV4-1 | CASSQDPPADEQYF | TGCGCCAGCAGCCAAGATCCGCCGGCGGACGAGCAGTACTTC
once | TRBJ1-1 | NA | TRBV6-5 | CASGQGMFEAFF | TGTGCCAGCGGTCAGGGGATGTTCGAAGCTTTCTTT
NA | TRBJ1-2 | NA | TRBV6-5 | CASSASGWRGYGYTF | TGTGCCAGCAGTGCCTCTGGTTGGCGGGGCTATGGCTACACCTTC
NA | TRBJ2-7 | NA | TRBV6-5 | CASASGTYEQYF | TGTGCCAGCGCGTCGGGTACCTACGAGCAGTACTTC
NA | TRBJ2-6 | TRBD2 | TRBV27 | CASSLRGGPQGSGANVLTF | TGTGCCAGCAGTTTGCGGGGGGGCCCTCAAGGCTCTGGGGCCAACGTCCTGACTTTC
NA | TRBJ2-7 | NA | TRBV2 | CASSEDAGSYEQYF | TGTGCCAGCAGTGAAGACGCAGGGTCCTACGAGCAGTACTTC
NA | TRBJ1-3 | TRBD1 | TRBV7-9 | CASSHTGQAGGNTIYF | TGTGCCAGCAGCCACACCGGACAGGCAGGTGGAAACACCATATATTTT
NA | TRBJ1-2 | NA | TRBV2 | CASSESSSFYGYTF | TGTGCCAGCAGTGAATCTAGCAGCTTTTATGGCTACACCTTC
NA | TRBJ1-4 | TRBD1 | TRBV6-1 | CASSGRTGESEKLFF | TGTGCCAGCAGTGGAAGGACAGGGGAGAGTGAAAAACTGTTTTTT
NA | TRBJ2-5 | NA | TRBV11-2 | CASSRDGGETQYF | TGTGCCAGCAGCCGGGATGGGGGGGAGACCCAGTACTTC
NA | TRBJ2-5 | TRBD2 | TRBV30 | CASDTSGQETQYF | TGTGCCTCAGATACTAGCGGCCAAGAGACCCAGTACTTC
NA | TRBJ1-3 | NA | TRBV9 | CASTGTAGNTIYF | TGTGCCAGTACCGGGACTGCGGGAAACACCATATATTTT
many | TRBJ1-1 | NA | TRBV25-1 | CASSELEINTEAFF | TGTGCCAGCAGTGAATTGGAGATTAACACTGAAGCTTTCTTT
NA | TRBJ2-7 | TRBD1 | TRBV20-1 | CSANRGYEQYF | TGCAGTGCCAACAGGGGCTACGAGCAGTACTTC
NA | TRBJ1-3 | NA | TRBV28 | CASRGGLTSGNTIYF | TGTGCCAGCAGGGGGGGACTGACCTCTGGAAACACCATATATTTT
NA | TRBJ2-5 | TRBD1 | TRBV30 | CAWGQGQLGQIQETQYF | TGTGCCTGGGGACAGGGCCAACTAGGACAAATCCAAGAGACCCAGTACTTC
once | TRBJ1-1 | NA | TRBV6-6 | CASSYSGGFTEAFF | TGTGCCAGCAGTTACTCGGGAGGGTTCACTGAAGCTTTCTTT
NA | TRBJ2-7 | TRBD1 | TRBV2 | CASSSGQGSDEQYF | TGTGCCAGCAGCTCGGGACAGGGTAGCGACGAGCAGTACTTC